This entry features one T cell receptor (beta chain) sequence. Antigen specificity is unknown. The data were taken from a study of cytomegalovirus exposure and HLA in healthy donors. Study results and caveats: Most CMV-associated TCR beta chains were later found to appear HLA-restricted.

It was with 60 Vbeta and 13 Jbeta primers that the PCR ran. Produced via immunoSEQ multiplex PCR; TCRdb's table is partial and in-frame only. The sample has approximately 210,000 clones, 60% to 80% seen once. With 3 bases removed from V and 1 base from J, the gap between germline ends came to 10 bases. Germline V gives CDR1 ENHRY, CDR2 SYGVKD. The CDR3 is 15 amino acids. What was sequenced was PBMCs. The clonotype comes from a woman aged 25 to 39 in good health and CMV-seropositive. V gene TRBV10-3 combines with J gene TRBJ2-4, with D possibly TRBD2 on 6 matching bases. Here the CDR3 reads CAISDPGEAKNIQYF. CDR3 in DNA: TGTGCCATCAGTGATCCGGGAGAGGCCAAAAACATTCAGTACTTC.